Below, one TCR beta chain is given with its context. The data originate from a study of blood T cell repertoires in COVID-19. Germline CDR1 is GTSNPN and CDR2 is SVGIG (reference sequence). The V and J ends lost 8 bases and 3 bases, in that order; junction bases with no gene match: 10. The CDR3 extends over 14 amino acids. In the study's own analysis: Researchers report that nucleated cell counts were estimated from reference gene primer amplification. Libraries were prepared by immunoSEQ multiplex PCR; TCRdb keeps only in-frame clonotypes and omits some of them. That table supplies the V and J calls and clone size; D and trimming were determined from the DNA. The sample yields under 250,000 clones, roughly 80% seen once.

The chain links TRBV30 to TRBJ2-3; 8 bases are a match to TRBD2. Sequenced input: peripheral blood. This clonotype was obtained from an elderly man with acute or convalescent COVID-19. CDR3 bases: TGTGCCCTGGGAACGACGGGAGGGACAGATACGCAGTATTTT. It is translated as CALGTTGGTDTQYF.